A selection of T cell receptor beta chains follows, all from one sample in a study of shared clonotypes between healthy human individuals. TCRdb keeps only in-frame clones here, not all; method: immunoSEQ multiplex PCR. The sample records 2.3 million or so clones, 90% to 95% being singletons. Sequencing was performed on naive CD4+ T cells from PBMCs. The source is a young man in good health. Some clones in this sample may be carry-over from other donors' samples. Each CDR3 is given with its conserved first and last residue. The D gene is left open where the match is weak. Some rows have no size entry. The others give once, few or many, or a class for an expanded clone.

v_gene,abundance,d_gene,j_gene,CDR3nt,CDR3aa
TRBV10-2,.,TRBD1,TRBJ1-5,TGCGCCAGCAGTGACGGCCCGGGACAGGGTGATCAGCCCCAGCATTTT,CASSDGPGQGDQPQHF
TRBV10-3,.,TRBD1,TRBJ1-4,TGTGCCATCAGTCCTCAGGGGGCTAATGAAAAACTGTTTTTT,CAISPQGANEKLFF
TRBV30,.,.,TRBJ1-2,TGTGCCTGGAGGTTCCGGGAAGGCTACACCTTC,CAWRFREGYTF
TRBV6-1,.,.,TRBJ2-5,TGTGCCAGCAGTGAAGCGTCCGGGAGTTTTGTGTCGGAGACCCAGTACTTC,CASSEASGSFVSETQYF
TRBV4-1,.,.,TRBJ2-7,TGCGCCAGCAGCCAAGATCTTAGGAACAACTCCTACGAGCAGTACTTC,CASSQDLRNNSYEQYF
TRBV28,once,.,TRBJ1-5,TGTGCCAGCAGTTTAAGGTGGGCCGGTAAGGACCAGCCCCAGCATTTT,CASSLRWAGKDQPQHF
TRBV29-1,once,.,TRBJ1-4,TGCAGCGTTGAATGGGGAGTTGGGGGCCCTGGTGAAAAACTGTTTTTT,CSVEWGVGGPGEKLFF
TRBV7-2,.,.,TRBJ2-7,TGTGCCAGCAGCTTAGTCGGGGTCGAGCAGTACTTC,CASSLVGVEQYF
TRBV7-6,.,.,TRBJ2-3,TGTGCCAGCAGCTTAGGGGTCGGGACTCCTGGAGATACGCAGTATTTT,CASSLGVGTPGDTQYF
TRBV7-8,.,.,TRBJ2-5,TGTGCCAGCACGGCAGCACAAGAGACCCAGTACTTC,CASTAAQETQYF
TRBV6-1,.,.,TRBJ2-2,TGTGCCAGCAGGCCGACCACCACCAGGACCGGGGAGCTGTTTTTT,CASRPTTTRTGELFF
TRBV19,once,.,TRBJ2-3,TGTGCCAGTAGTATAGAAATAGTCGGACAGCGGTATTTT,CASSIEIVGQRYF
TRBV7-8,.,.,TRBJ2-2,TGTGCCAGCAGCTCCATAAGGGCCGGGGAGCTGTTTTTT,CASSSIRAGELFF
TRBV11-2,.,TRBD1,TRBJ2-7,TGTGCCAGCAGCTTAGGGCCAGGACAGGGGGCAGGGGAGCAGTACTTC,CASSLGPGQGAGEQYF
TRBV30,.,.,TRBJ2-3,TGTGCCTGGAGTGCCTCGAAGACAGCACGAAGCACAGATACGCAGTATTTT,CAWSASKTARSTDTQYF
TRBV11-2,once,.,TRBJ1-1,TGTGCCAGCAGCCTCCAGGGCACGAGCACTGAAGCTTTCTTT,CASSLQGTSTEAFF
TRBV4-3,once,TRBD1,TRBJ1-2,TGCGCCAGCAGCCCGAGGACAGGGTCGGACTATGGCTACACCTTC,CASSPRTGSDYGYTF
TRBV7-2,.,TRBD1,TRBJ1-5,TGTGCCAGCAGCCCGGGACAGCTCCAGCCCCAGCATTTT,CASSPGQLQPQHF
TRBV5-6,.,TRBD1,TRBJ2-1,TGTGCCAGCAGCTCCACAGGGGGCCCCTACAATGAGCAGTTCTTC,CASSSTGGPYNEQFF
TRBV7-3,.,.,TRBJ2-2,TGTGCCAGCAGCTTGACTAGAACGAACACCGGGGAGCTGTTTTTT,CASSLTRTNTGELFF
TRBV18,once,.,TRBJ1-5,TGTGCCAGCTCACCGATGGGGGAAGGGAGCAATCAGCCCCAGCATTTT,CASSPMGEGSNQPQHF
TRBV6-6,.,.,TRBJ1-4,TGTGCCAGCAGTTTTACAGGGTCTGGGAAACTGTTTTTT,CASSFTGSGKLFF
TRBV7-9,.,.,TRBJ1-2,TGTGCCAGCAGCTTAATGAAGGGGTATGGCTACACCTTC,CASSLMKGYGYTF
TRBV29-1,.,.,TRBJ2-2,TGCAGCGCCGTGGGGGGATCCCTGAACACCGGGGAGCTGTTTTTT,CSAVGGSLNTGELFF
TRBV30,.,.,TRBJ2-7,TGTGCCTGGAGGGTAGATTCCTACGAGCAGTACTTC,CAWRVDSYEQYF
TRBV19,.,.,TRBJ2-5,TGTGCCAGTACCCCACGGGCGAGGCAAGAGACCCAGTACTTC,CASTPRARQETQYF
TRBV6-5,.,.,TRBJ2-1,TGTGCCAGCAGTTACGAAGGCGGGATGGGGTACAATGAGCAGTTCTTC,CASSYEGGMGYNEQFF
TRBV28,.,.,TRBJ2-7,TGTGCCAGCAGTACCCACCGGGGCAATTGGTACTTC,CASSTHRGNWYF
TRBV4-1,.,.,TRBJ1-2,TGCGCCAGCAGCCAAGAGGGGGCAGGTTTGGACTATGGCTACACCTTC,CASSQEGAGLDYGYTF
TRBV4-3,.,.,TRBJ1-2,TGCGCCAGCAGCCATTACCGACAGACTAACTATGGCTACACCTTC,CASSHYRQTNYGYTF
TRBV2,.,.,TRBJ2-3,TGTGCCAGCTCAGGGGGGGCGGGAGATACGCAGTATTTT,CASSGGAGDTQYF
TRBV19,.,.,TRBJ1-5,TGTGCCAGTAGTATTCTAAGGGGTCAGCCCCAGCATTTT,CASSILRGQPQHF
TRBV25-1,.,.,TRBJ2-3,TGTGCCAGCAGGGTCCCCGTGGGGGATACGCAGTATTTT,CASRVPVGDTQYF
TRBV28,.,.,TRBJ1-1,TGTGCCAGCAGGCCCAACAGGAACACTGAAGCTTTCTTT,CASRPNRNTEAFF
TRBV30,.,TRBD2,TRBJ2-2,TGTGCCTGGGGCGGACTAGCGTCATATTCCGGGGAGCTGTTTTTT,CAWGGLASYSGELFF
TRBV4-1,once,.,TRBJ2-5,TGCGCCAGCAGCCAAGACGGGGCGGGCTTAGCAGAGACCCAGTACTTC,CASSQDGAGLAETQYF
TRBV11-2,.,.,TRBJ2-7,TGTGCCAGCAGCTTAGATCGAGCCGAGGCCCACGAGCAGTACTTC,CASSLDRAEAHEQYF
TRBV4-3,.,.,TRBJ2-1,TGCGCCAGCAGCCAAGATTCCGGGTGGCGAATCTCCTACAATGAGCAGTTCTTC,CASSQDSGWRISYNEQFF
TRBV27,.,TRBD2,TRBJ2-1,TGTGCCAGCAGCCGCGCCCGGGTTAGCGGGAGGGGAGGGCACAATGAGCAGTTCTTC,CASSRARVSGRGGHNEQFF
TRBV7-3,once,.,TRBJ2-3,TGTGCCAGCAGCTCCGGAGGATCTAGCACAGATACGCAGTATTTT,CASSSGGSSTDTQYF
TRBV30,few,.,TRBJ1-2,TGTGCCTGCTTAGTGGTGGAGAAGGACTATGGCTACACCTTC,CACLVVEKDYGYTF
TRBV28,.,.,TRBJ1-1,TGTGCCAGCAGCTCGGACAGAGAAGCTTTCTTT,CASSSDREAFF